Following are 22 T cell receptor beta chains from one sample sequenced in a study of blood T cell repertoires in COVID-19. Repertoires were generated with immunoSEQ multiplex PCR, while TCRdb's copy carries only in-frame clones and drops some. The table lists 100,000 to 110,000 clones, roughly 90% of them singletons. Sequencing was done on a sample of peripheral blood. The origin of the receptors is a man aged 45 to 65 with active COVID-19.

The J gene is TRBJ1-1, the V gene TRBV4-2; a weak D match, TRBD1 (6 bases). Per germline, CDR1 LGHNA and CDR2 YNFKEQ. The CDR3 sequence is 17 residues long. With 1 base removed from V and 1 base from J, the gap between germline ends came to 16 bases. The CDR3 DNA sequence: TGTGCCAGCAGCCAAGCGGGGACACCTTCTTCGAACACTGAAGCTTTCTTT. Its translation is CASSQAGTPSSNTEAFF.

J is TRBJ2-5 and V is TRBV27; 9 bases agree with TRBD1. In germline, CDR1 is MNHEY, CDR2 SMNVEV (reference sequence). The CDR3 sequence is 15 residues long. The junction had 6 bases not matched to a gene; V was cut back by 2 bases and J by 5 bases. The CDR3 nucleotides read TGTGCCAGCAGTTTAAACAGGGGGCGCGGGGAGACCCAGTACTTC. Its protein is CASSLNRGRGETQYF.

The rearrangement links TRBV6-5 to TRBJ2-7, with 9 bases identical to TRBD1. The CDR3 is 13 residues long. The V and J ends lost 6 bases and 2 bases, in that order; junction bases with no gene match: 2. Germline-derived CDR1 and CDR2 are MNHEY and SVGAGI. The CDR3 coding sequence is TGTGCCAGCAGCGGGGACAGGGCCTACGAGCAGTACGTC. Its protein is CASSGDRAYEQYV.

The CDR3, as DNA: TGTGCCAGTAGTACAAGCGGGGGGCTCTCCTACAATGAGCAGTTCTTC. It codes for CASSTSGGLSYNEQFF. V and J are TRBV19 and TRBJ2-1; 9 nucleotides align to TRBD2. Germline trimming cut 4 bases from V and 0 bases from J; bases unmatched to any gene: 4. CDR1 is LNHDA, CDR2 SQIVND, per germline (reference sequence). The CDR3 has 16 residues.

The rearrangement uses TRBV9 and TRBJ2-2, with 9 bases lining up with TRBD1. Germline assignment: CDR1 SGDLS and CDR2 YYNGEE. This CDR3 is built from 15 residues. After removal of 3 bases from V and 9 bases from J, the junction contained 9 bases not matched to a gene. CDR3 DNA: TGTGCCAGCAGCGCACAAGCGGGACAGGGAAGGGAGCTGTTTTTT. It yields the protein CASSAQAGQGRELFF.

The J gene is TRBJ2-5, the V gene TRBV2; TRBD1 matches 7 bases. CDR1 and CDR2 from the germline V gene are SNHLY and FYNNEI. V shed 8 bases and J 4 bases; nucleotides not matched to a gene: 4. This CDR3 is built from 12 residues. Written as DNA, the CDR3 is TGTGCCAGCTCACAGGGGAGAGAGACCCAGTACTTC. It is translated as CASSQGRETQYF. The full variable domain, rest sourced from reference TRBV2 and TRBJ2-5, is EPEVTQTPSHQVTQMGQEVILRCVPISNHLYFYWYRQILGQKVEFLVSFYNNEISEKSEIFDDQFSVERPDGSNFTLKIRSTKLEDSAMYFCASSQGRETQYFGPGTRLLVL.

This clone was seen a single time. The V gene is TRBV24-1, the J gene TRBJ2-1; TRBD2 matches at 7 bases. There are 15 residues in the CDR3. In germline, CDR1 is KGHDR, CDR2 SFDVKD. V was clipped by 9 bases and J by 4 bases; unmatched bases: 11. Here the CDR3 DNA reads TGTGCCACCGGTGGGGGGGAGCCACATTACAATGAGCAGTTCTTC. It specifies CATGGGEPHYNEQFF.

The gene calls are TRBV6-5 and TRBJ1-1, with 9 nucleotides matching TRBD1. The germline V gene encodes CDR1 MNHEY and CDR2 SVGAGI. V was clipped by 6 bases and J by 1 base; unmatched bases: 3. The length of the CDR3 is 14 residues. Here the CDR3 DNA reads TGTGCCAGCAGAAGGACAGGGGAGAACACTGAAGCTTTCTTT. This encodes CASRRTGENTEAFF.

The rearrangement uses TRBV2 and TRBJ2-1; D is ambiguous. The V end lost 3 bases, the J end lost 16 bases, and 16 bases lay between the germline ends. Looked up from germline, CDR1 is SNHLY and CDR2 is FYNNEI. The CDR3 totals 12 residues. CDR3 bases: TGTGCCAGCAGTGATAGACTCCCCGGAGAATTCTTC. Translating it yields CASSDRLPGEFF.

The rearrangement links TRBV28 to TRBJ1-1; 7 nucleotides agree with TRBD1. The CDR3 runs 15 residues. V was clipped by 5 bases and J by 10 bases; unmatched bases: 16. Germline CDR1 MDHEN, CDR2 SYDVKM. The CDR3 sequence is CASSPIRQGGPTAFF. Written as DNA, the CDR3 is TGTGCCAGCAGTCCGATCCGACAGGGAGGTCCCACAGCTTTCTTT.

This rearrangement joins TRBV5-6 to TRBJ2-7, with 8 bases identical to TRBD1. With 4 bases clipped from V and 2 bases from J, the junction kept 5 bases outside the gene matches. Germline values: CDR1 SGHDT, CDR2 YYEEEE. The CDR3 consists of 14 residues. CDR3 in amino acids: CASSLYRGTYEQYF. CDR3 nucleotide sequence: TGTGCCAGCAGCCTATACAGGGGGACCTACGAGCAGTACTTC.

The rearrangement uses TRBV6-6 and TRBJ1-4, with D perhaps matching TRBD1 (6 bases). Germline CDR1 is MNHNY and CDR2 is SVGAGI (reference sequence). The V end lost 7 bases, the J end lost 4 bases, and 19 bases lay between the germline ends. This CDR3 has 16 amino acids. The CDR3 DNA reads TGTGCCAGCATTCCGGAACAGGGCCACGGTAATGAAAAACTGTTTTTT. As protein: CASIPEQGHGNEKLFF.

This sequence joins TRBV6-5 and TRBJ1-1; 8 positions agree with TRBD1. There are 15 residues in the CDR3. The V segment lost 6 bases and the J segment 5 bases; nucleotides outside the gene matches: 11. Germline V CDR1 and CDR2: MNHEY, SVGAGI. Here the CDR3 reads CASSRSRQGKTEAFF. The DNA of the CDR3 is TGTGCCAGCAGCCGAAGTCGACAGGGGAAAACTGAAGCTTTCTTT.

The V gene is TRBV5-6, the J gene TRBJ1-1; D is possibly TRBD1 (5 bases). Germline assignment: CDR1 SGHDT and CDR2 YYEEEE. The germline V and J ends were trimmed by 0 bases and 3 bases, with 21 bases remaining between them. This CDR3 comprises 18 residues. This CDR3 is CASSLGDRRVRFDTEAFF. The CDR3 DNA is TGTGCCAGCAGCTTGGGGGACCGGAGGGTGAGATTTGACACTGAAGCTTTCTTT. Drawing the rest from reference TRBV5-6 and TRBJ1-1, the complete variable domain is DAGVTQSPTHLIKTRGQQVTLRCSPKSGHDTVSWYQQALGQGPQFIFQYYEEEERQRGNFPDRFSGHQFPNYSSELNVNALLLGDSALYLCASSLGDRRVRFDTEAFFGQGTRLTVV.

V is TRBV7-2 and J is TRBJ2-7; tentative D call: TRBD1 (7 bases). Between the trimmed V and J ends, which lost 5 bases and 0 bases, there was a span of 11 bases. The germline V gene encodes CDR1 SGHTA and CDR2 FQGNSA. The CDR3 has 14 residues. This chain's CDR3 is CASSQGGSSYEQYF. The CDR3 DNA follows: TGTGCCAGCAGCCAGGGGGGATCCTCCTACGAGCAGTACTTC.

This clone was picked up one time. The chain is built from TRBV7-2 and TRBJ2-1, with 7 bases aligning to TRBD2. Germline CDR1 SGHTA, CDR2 FQGNSA. This CDR3 contains 12 residues. The trim removed 5 bases at V and 9 bases at J, leaving 4 bases unmatched. The CDR3 DNA is TGTGCCAGCAGCAGCGGCGGGGGTGAGCAGTTCTTC. It yields the protein CASSSGGGEQFF.

V usage is TRBV29-1 and J usage is TRBJ1-3; a possible D gene is TRBD1 (6 bases). The CDR3 is made up of 16 amino acids. V was cut by 6 bases and J by 2 bases, with 20 bases left in between. Germline V gives CDR1 SQVTM, CDR2 ANQGSEA. The DNA of the CDR3 is TGCAGCGTCGGGGAAGGGGGTTTGGCTACTGGAAACACCATATATTTT. Protein product: CSVGEGGLATGNTIYF. The variable domain in full, completed from reference TRBV29-1 and TRBJ1-3, reads SAVISQKPSRDICQRGTSLTIQCQVDSQVTMMFWYRQQPGQSLTLIATANQGSEATYESGFVIDKFPISRPNLTFSTLTVSNMSPEDSSIYLCSVGEGGLATGNTIYFGEGSWLTVV.

This chain uses TRBV6-5 with TRBJ1-6; D unresolved. The CDR3 runs to 14 residues. Trimming shortened V by 6 bases and J by 7 bases, and 13 bases separated the two germline ends. Germline CDR1 and CDR2: MNHEY and SVGAGI. The CDR3 DNA sequence: TGTGCCAGCAGAAAAGAGTATCTAAATTCACCCCTCCACTTT. This gives the protein CASRKEYLNSPLHF.

V and J are TRBV30 and TRBJ2-6; TRBD1 agrees at 9 bases. Losses at the gene ends were 0 bases for V and 2 bases for J; bases not matched to a gene: 8. The CDR3 consists of 18 residues. CDR1 is GTSNPN, CDR2 SVGIG, per germline (reference sequence). The CDR3 DNA is TGTGCCTGGAGTGTGTGGGGACAGGGAGTAACTGGGGCCAACGTCCTGACTTTC. Its protein is CAWSVWGQGVTGANVLTF.

V usage is TRBV7-9 and J usage is TRBJ1-1, with 7 bases identical to TRBD1. V was pared by 3 bases and J by 0 bases, with 1 base of the junction left unmatched. The CDR3 has 14 amino acids. The V gene's germline CDR1 is SEHNR and CDR2 FQNEAQ (reference sequence). The CDR3 nucleotides are TGTGCCAGCAGCTTGCAGGGGGTGAACACTGAAGCTTTCTTT. Protein: CASSLQGVNTEAFF.

The V and J genes are TRBV27 and TRBJ2-2, with 8 bases lining up with TRBD1. Germline V lookup: CDR1 MNHEY, CDR2 SMNVEV (reference sequence). V dropped 4 bases and J dropped 6; count of bases not matched to a gene: 13. The CDR3 runs to 17 residues. CDR3 residues: CASSSGQGGTSPGELFF. DNA of the CDR3: TGTGCCAGCAGTTCCGGACAGGGAGGCACGTCCCCCGGGGAGCTGTTTTTT.

The chain links TRBV5-1 to TRBJ2-7, with D possibly being TRBD1 (6 bases). V was shortened by 5 bases and J by 3 bases, with 15 bases between the two germline ends. The CDR3 covers 14 residues. Germline CDR1 SGHRS, CDR2 YFSETQ. CDR3 nucleotide sequence: TGCGCCAGCAGGTTATCAGGGGACCTCTACGAGCAGTACTTC. This translates into CASRLSGDLYEQYF.